This entry features one TCR beta chain sequence. Clones were read by immunoSEQ multiplex PCR, and TCRdb kept only the in-frame ones, dropping some. Of around 1,900,000 clones listed, roughly 93% were seen once; the top ten hold more than 1.5%. Naive CD8 populations comprised CD45RO-negative cells positively selected for CCR7, excluding terminally differentiated effector memory CD45RA+ cells. The data derive from a study of shared clonotypes between healthy human individuals. Trimming shortened V by 5 bases and J by 3 bases, and 15 bases separated the two germline ends. The germline gives CDR1 SEHNR, CDR2 FQNEAQ (reference sequence). The CDR3 is 15 residues long.

Sequenced input: naive CD8+ T cells from PBMCs. The chain joins TRBV7-9 to TRBJ2-3; D may match TRBD1 or TRBD2 (5 bases each). The receptor's source is a man between 18 and 35 years old in good health. Some clones in this sample may be carry-over from other donors' samples. The CDR3 protein is CASSPRGPQTDTQYF. CDR3 nucleotides: TGTGCCAGCAGCCCCCGGGGCCCGCAGACAGATACGCAGTATTTT.